This T cell receptor beta chain stems from a study of blood T cell repertoires in COVID-19. Looking at the study overall: PBMCs, B-cell-depleted T cells, or T cells provided the cDNA or gDNA that made up the material.

The V segment lost 3 bases and the J segment 5 bases; nucleotides outside the gene matches: 7. The germline gives CDR1 SGHVS, CDR2 FNYEAQ. This CDR3 has 16 residues. Profiled with immunoSEQ multiplex PCR; TCRdb holds only in-frame clones, not every one. The repertoire holds about 270,000 clones, with over 75% as singletons. The material sequenced was peripheral blood. This receptor was obtained from a woman in her fifties or sixties with acute or convalescent COVID-19. The V call is TRBV7-6, the J call TRBJ2-1; 10 nucleotides match TRBD2. The CDR3 DNA is TGTGCCAGCAGCTTCCTAGCGGGAGATCGTGACAATGAGCAGTTCTTC. Its protein is CASSFLAGDRDNEQFF.